The next 23 T cell receptor beta chains were all read from a single sample in a study of T cell changes during pregnancy in multiple sclerosis. Assay: immunoSEQ multiplex PCR; the TCRdb copy retains only in-frame clones and omits some. Altogether 30,000 to 45,000 clones are present, about 91% being singletons, with the ten largest covering 7.8%. Here the sequenced sample was CD8+ T cells from peripheral blood mononuclear cells, taken before pregnancy. These receptors were collected from a female donor with multiple sclerosis, enrolled in a pregnancy study.

The chain is built from TRBV28 and TRBJ1-5, with TRBD1 as a possible D gene (5 bases). The germline V gene has CDR1 MDHEN and CDR2 SYDVKM. V lost 6 bases to trimming and J lost 0 bases, with 9 bases between them. The CDR3 has 14 residues. As DNA, the CDR3 is TGTGCCAGCAGATCCAGGGTTAGCAATCAGCCCCAGCATTTT. It specifies CASRSRVSNQPQHF.

The chain uses TRBV19 and TRBJ1-5; 8 bases map to TRBD1. Germline V CDR1 and CDR2: LNHDA, SQIVND (reference sequence). The V gene end was trimmed by 4 bases and the J gene end by 8 bases; junction bases not matched to a gene: 7. This CDR3 region has 14 residues. The CDR3 loop is CASSTRDRRKPQHF. CDR3 nucleotide sequence: TGTGCCAGTAGTACCCGGGACAGGAGAAAGCCCCAGCATTTT. The variable domain in full, completed from reference TRBV19 and TRBJ1-5, reads DGGITQSPKYLFRKEGQNVTLSCEQNLNHDAMYWYRQDPGQGLRLIYYSQIVNDFQKGDIAEGYSVSREKKESFPLTVTSAQKNPTAFYLCASSTRDRRKPQHFGDGTRLSIL.

J is TRBJ1-1 and V is TRBV7-9; D may be TRBD1 (6 bases). CDR1 and CDR2 from the germline V gene are SEHNR and FQNEAQ (reference sequence). V was trimmed by 5 bases and J by 5 bases, leaving 15 bases between them. There are 14 residues in the CDR3. The CDR3 reads CASSPGGLWTEAFF. In DNA, the CDR3 is TGTGCCAGCAGCCCGGGGGGCCTGTGGACTGAAGCTTTCTTT.

The rearrangement uses TRBV27 and TRBJ2-7, with 8 bases aligning to TRBD2. The CDR3 sequence is 15 residues long. J gave up 3 bases and V 3 bases, and 7 bases lay outside the gene matches. CDR1 is MNHEY, CDR2 SMNVEV, per germline (reference sequence). The CDR3 here is CASSFGSGMIYEQYF. In DNA form, the CDR3 reads TGTGCCAGCAGTTTTGGTAGCGGGATGATCTACGAGCAGTACTTC.

The rearrangement uses TRBV21-1 and TRBJ1-5; the table's D call TRBD1 went unverified against the DNA. TRBV21-1 is noted as a pseudogene. CDR3 size: 18 residues. The CDR3 region is CASSKPDRLELPNQPQHF. DNA of the CDR3: TGTGCCAGCAGCAAACCCGACAGACTGGAGTTGCCCAATCAGCCCCAGCATTTT.

The rearrangement uses TRBV19 and TRBJ2-5; D perhaps matches TRBD2 (6 bases). Germline CDR1 and CDR2: LNHDA and SQIVND (reference sequence). V lost 0 bases and J 1 base, leaving 15 bases between the germline ends. This CDR3 is 17 amino acids long. The CDR3 nucleotides are TGTGCCAGTAGTATAGATCTTTTTCCCGGGAGCCAAGAGACCCAGTACTTC. It yields the protein CASSIDLFPGSQETQYF.

For the CDR3, the DNA is TGTGCCAGCATGGTTATCCGGGGGAGCACAGATACGCAGTATTTT. It codes for CASMVIRGSTDTQYF. This chain uses TRBV28 with TRBJ2-3, with D possibly matching TRBD2 (6 bases). Germline values: CDR1 MDHEN, CDR2 SYDVKM. The CDR3 spans 15 residues. The germline V and J ends were trimmed by 7 bases and 0 bases, with 14 bases remaining between them.

The chain is built from TRBV27 and TRBJ1-5, with D perhaps matching TRBD1 (5 bases). CDR3 length: 14 amino acids. Germline V gene data show CDR1 as MNHEY and CDR2 as SMNVEV (reference sequence). Trimming stripped 5 bases from V and 5 bases from J, with 13 bases between. The chain's CDR3 is CASSPDSNYQPQHF. CDR3 DNA: TGTGCCAGCAGTCCTGACAGCAATTATCAGCCCCAGCATTTT.

The chain joins TRBV5-6 to TRBJ2-1; 9 nucleotides line up with TRBD2. Germline CDR1 SGHDT, CDR2 YYEEEE. The CDR3 consists of 19 residues. The junction had 15 bases not matched to a gene; V was cut back by 5 bases and J by 0 bases. This CDR3 is CASRSTSGLLRSSYNEQFF. In DNA form, the CDR3 reads TGTGCCAGCAGGTCGACTAGCGGTCTTTTGAGGAGCTCCTACAATGAGCAGTTCTTC.

The rearrangement joins TRBV28 to TRBJ2-7, with D tentatively TRBD2 (5 bases). The germline V gene has CDR1 MDHEN and CDR2 SYDVKM. The CDR3 consists of 15 residues. V was shortened by 3 bases and J by 0 bases, with 12 bases between the two germline ends. The CDR3 DNA follows: TGTGCCAGCAGTTTGAGAGGGTACAGCTCCTACGAGCAGTACTTC. Protein sequence: CASSLRGYSSYEQYF.

This clone is categorized as medium-sized. At the DNA level, this CDR3 is encoded by other sequences in the same sample as well. V gene TRBV19 combines with J gene TRBJ1-1; D uncertain. The germline V and J ends were trimmed by 1 base and 1 base, with 4 bases remaining between them. Germline V gene sequence: CDR1 LNHDA, CDR2 SQIVND (reference sequence). This CDR3 has 13 residues. The CDR3 loop is CASSIGRNTEAFF. CDR3 sequence (DNA): TGTGCCAGTAGTATAGGCAGGAACACTGAAGCTTTCTTT. The entire variable domain, with the rest obtained from reference TRBV19 and TRBJ1-1, is as follows: DGGITQSPKYLFRKEGQNVTLSCEQNLNHDAMYWYRQDPGQGLRLIYYSQIVNDFQKGDIAEGYSVSREKKESFPLTVTSAQKNPTAFYLCASSIGRNTEAFFGQGTRLTVV.

As DNA, the CDR3 is TGCAGCGTTGAAGATGAGGTTCGCGCGGGAGTGGGCGAGCAGTACTTC. Amino acid sequence: CSVEDEVRAGVGEQYF. The chain is built from TRBV29-1 and TRBJ2-7, with 7 bases fitting TRBD2. The CDR3 totals 16 residues. The junction had 14 bases not matched to a gene; V was cut back by 0 bases and J by 6 bases. Per germline, CDR1 SQVTM and CDR2 ANQGSEA.

V usage is TRBV27 and J usage is TRBJ2-7; D remains ambiguous. V shed 4 bases and J shed 2 bases, with 12 bases lying between them. The CDR3 is 14 amino acids. Germline loops: CDR1 MNHEY, CDR2 SMNVEV (reference sequence). The CDR3 is CASSSLTRTYEQYF. CDR3 nucleotides: TGTGCCAGCAGTTCTTTGACACGTACCTACGAGCAGTACTTC.

The V and J genes are TRBV5-4 and TRBJ2-7; 12 bases match TRBD1. The J segment lost 5 bases and the V segment lost 4 bases, leaving 7 bases of the junction unmatched. From germline, CDR1 is SGHNT and CDR2 YYREEE (reference sequence). The CDR3 consists of 15 residues. The CDR3 spells CASSPGQGAIHEQYF. As DNA, the CDR3 is TGTGCCAGCAGCCCGGGACAGGGGGCTATCCACGAGCAGTACTTC.

The rearrangement uses TRBV28 and TRBJ2-7, with TRBD2 matching 10 bases. The trim removed 6 bases at V and 0 bases at J, leaving 5 bases unmatched. CDR1 and CDR2 from the germline V gene are MDHEN and SYDVKM. The CDR3 has 15 residues. The CDR3 sequence is CASSKRLAGSYEQYF. CDR3 DNA sequence: TGTGCCAGCAGCAAACGACTAGCGGGCTCCTACGAGCAGTACTTC.

CDR3 protein: CASSIAGEAFF. CDR3 in DNA: TGTGCCAGTAGTATAGCGGGAGAAGCTTTCTTT. The chain carries TRBV19 and TRBJ1-1; D unresolved. The CDR3 is made up of 11 amino acids. Between the trimmed V and J ends, which lost 1 base and 8 bases, there was a span of 5 bases. The germline V gene encodes CDR1 LNHDA and CDR2 SQIVND (reference sequence).

This clone has more than one count but fewer than ten. This chain connects TRBV5-1 to TRBJ2-3; TRBD1 matches 11 bases. The V gene end was trimmed by 4 bases and the J gene end by 2 bases; junction bases not matched to a gene: 6. The CDR3 spans 16 residues. CDR1 is SGHRS and CDR2 is YFSETQ in the germline V gene. For the CDR3, the DNA is TGCGCCAGCAGCGGGGGGACAGGGGGGATCACAGATACGCAGTATTTT. It yields the protein CASSGGTGGITDTQYF.

The chain employs TRBV28 and TRBJ2-3; TRBD2 matches 7 bases. The CDR3 runs to 17 residues. V shed 6 bases and J 3 bases; nucleotides not matched to a gene: 15. The V gene's germline CDR1 is MDHEN and CDR2 SYDVKM. The CDR3 DNA reads as TGTGCCAGCAGCATGAGCCTTAGCGGGCCGGGGACAGATACGCAGTATTTT. Translating it yields CASSMSLSGPGTDTQYF.

V and J are TRBV28 and TRBJ2-7, with TRBD2 as a possible D gene (5 bases). The CDR3 contains 11 residues. V was pared by 3 bases and J by 5 bases, with 5 bases between. The germline gives CDR1 MDHEN, CDR2 SYDVKM. CDR3 coding DNA: TGTGCCAGCAGTTTCGGGGACGAGCAGTACTTC. It is translated as CASSFGDEQYF.

The J gene is TRBJ1-1, the V gene TRBV19; 10 positions agree with TRBD1. The germline CDR1 and CDR2 sequences are LNHDA and SQIVND (reference sequence). The CDR3 is 18 amino acids. V lost 6 bases and J lost 6; bases outside the gene matches: 19. In DNA form, the CDR3 reads TGTGCCAGTAGCGACCTACCGGGACAGGGGAACCATTTGGCTGAAGCTTTCTTT. As protein: CASSDLPGQGNHLAEAFF.

V usage is TRBV7-9 and J usage is TRBJ2-7; 7 bases line up with TRBD1. Unmatched junction bases numbered 7, after V lost 5 bases and J lost 3 bases. Per germline, CDR1 SEHNR and CDR2 FQNEAQ (reference sequence). This CDR3 has 14 residues. The CDR3 DNA is TGTGCCAGCAGCCCCTACCGGGACAGCTACGAGCAGTACTTC. Translated, it gives CASSPYRDSYEQYF.

DNA for the CDR3: TGTGCCAGCAGAAGCGGTTACTCCTACGAGCAGTACTTC. As protein: CASRSGYSYEQYF. This chain uses TRBV6-1 with TRBJ2-7; D is perhaps TRBD2 (5 bases). The CDR3 sequence is 13 residues long. Germline V gives CDR1 MNHNS, CDR2 SASEGT. Trimming shortened V by 6 bases and J by 0 bases, and 9 bases separated the two germline ends.

This chain connects TRBV6-5 to TRBJ1-5; no clear D gene. Germline CDR1 reads MNHEY; CDR2 reads SVGAGI. The CDR3 length is 13 residues. Trimming pared 0 bases from V and 7 bases from J, leaving 7 bases between. The CDR3 DNA follows: TGTGCCAGCAGTTACTCTGCGGGCCAGCCCCAGCATTTT. The encoded protein is CASSYSAGQPQHF.